This TCR beta chain was profiled in a study of blood T cell repertoires in COVID-19. About the research overall: Material from acute and convalescent COVID-19 was sourced from the United States, Italy and Spain. Sources were T cells, B-cell-depleted T cells, or PBMCs; the material itself was cDNA or gDNA.

The count of this clone is one. As originally analysed: Amplified reference gene primers provided the basis for estimating nucleated cell counts. Using immunoSEQ multiplex PCR, the repertoire was profiled, and TCRdb retains in-frame clones only, with some absent. The V and J calls and clone size are taken from that table; D and trimming were inferred from the DNA. Seen here are 90,000 to 140,000 clones, about four fifths observed once, and the top ten hold 37%. CDR1 and CDR2 from the germline V gene are SGHRS and YFSETQ. The V gene lost 5 bases and the J gene lost 0 bases, with 14 bases spanning the gap. CDR3 size: 15 residues.

V usage is TRBV5-1 and J usage is TRBJ1-2, with D maybe TRBD1 (5 bases). What was sequenced was peripheral blood. The receptor was derived from a man at least 80 years old with acute or convalescent COVID-19. The CDR3 is CASRLDGGTNYGYTF. The CDR3 region has the DNA TGCGCCAGCAGACTAGACGGGGGGACTAACTATGGCTACACCTTC.